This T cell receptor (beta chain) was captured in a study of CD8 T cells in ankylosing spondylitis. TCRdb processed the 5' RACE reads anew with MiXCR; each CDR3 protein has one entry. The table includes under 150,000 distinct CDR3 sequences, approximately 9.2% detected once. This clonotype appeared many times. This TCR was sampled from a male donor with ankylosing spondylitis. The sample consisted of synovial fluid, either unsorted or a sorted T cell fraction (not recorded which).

As DNA, the CDR3 is TGCGCCAGCAGCTTGGGCGTTCAAGAGACCCAGTACTTC. Residues: CASSLGVQETQYF. This rearrangement joins TRBV5-1 to TRBJ2-5; D gene ambiguous. Trimming stripped 0 bases from V and 2 bases from J, with 5 bases between. This CDR3 region has 13 residues. The germline gives CDR1 SGHRS, CDR2 YFSETQ.